This T cell receptor beta chain derives from a study of regulatory T cells in long-lasting Graves disease. Trimming removed 1 base from V and 1 base from J, with 5 bases in between. The CDR3 is made up of 14 amino acids. Germline lookup yields CDR1 LGHDT and CDR2 YNNKEL (reference sequence). Time point reported: persistent/refractory GD, antithyroid drugs over 5 years with positive TRAb. Researchers made the TCR library from RNA that was extracted from PBMCs. The guidelines of the American Thyroid Association were the basis for diagnosing Graves' disease. General study results and limits: Those with persistent Graves' had less TCR diversity than newly diagnosed patients. Persistent cases favored TRBV28, TRBJ1-2 and TRBJ2-5.

For TCR beta, libraries came from iRepertoire HTBI primers and Arm-PCR of CDR3 regions. TCRdb ran MiXCR on the multiplex PCR reads and lists one entry per CDR3 protein. The sample carries about 460,000 distinct CDR3 sequences, less than 25% recorded once. This clonotype was found many times. Its antigen is unknown. This receptor was obtained from a female donor with Graves disease. Sample: peripheral blood mononuclear cells (PBMCs), taken when the disease was refractory, from a patient treated with antithyroid drugs. The chain recombines TRBV3-1 with TRBJ1-5, with D perhaps TRBD1 (5 bases). Here the CDR3 reads CASSQGDSNQPQHF. CDR3 coding DNA: TGTGCCAGCAGCCAAGGGGACAGCAATCAGCCCCAGCATTTT. The complete variable domain, with remaining parts taken from reference TRBV3-1 and TRBJ1-5, reads DTAVSQTPKYLVTQMGNDKSIKCEQNLGHDTMYWYKQDSKKFLKIMFSYNNKELIINETVPNRFSPKSPDKAHLNLHINSLELGDSAVYFCASSQGDSNQPQHFGDGTRLSIL.